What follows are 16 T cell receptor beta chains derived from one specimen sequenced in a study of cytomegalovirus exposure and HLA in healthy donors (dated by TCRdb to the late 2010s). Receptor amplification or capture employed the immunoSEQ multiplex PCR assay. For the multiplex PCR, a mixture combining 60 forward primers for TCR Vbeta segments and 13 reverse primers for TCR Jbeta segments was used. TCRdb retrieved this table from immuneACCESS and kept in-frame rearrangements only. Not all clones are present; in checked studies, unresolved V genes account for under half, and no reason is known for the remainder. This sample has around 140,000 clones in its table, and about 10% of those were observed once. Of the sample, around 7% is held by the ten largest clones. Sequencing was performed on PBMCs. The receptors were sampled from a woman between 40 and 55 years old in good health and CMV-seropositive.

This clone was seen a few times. The CDR3 loop reads CASSVGPGGGYTF. The DNA for the CDR3 is TGTGCCAGCAGCGTAGGCCCAGGAGGGGGCTACACCTTC. The chain is built from TRBV9 and TRBJ1-2; no reliable D call. The V gene lost 0 bases and the J gene lost 8 bases, with 11 bases spanning the gap. The CDR3 has 13 residues. From germline, CDR1 is SGDLS and CDR2 YYNGEE.

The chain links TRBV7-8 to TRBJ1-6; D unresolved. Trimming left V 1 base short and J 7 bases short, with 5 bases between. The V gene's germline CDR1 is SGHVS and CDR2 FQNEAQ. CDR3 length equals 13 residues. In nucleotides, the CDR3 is TGTGCCAGCAGCTTAGTCGGGAATTCACCCCTCCACTTT. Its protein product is CASSLVGNSPLHF.

CDR3 sequence: CASSVPRYNEQFF. The DNA for the CDR3 is TGTGCCAGCAGTGTTCCCCGTTACAATGAGCAGTTCTTC. This chain links TRBV2 with TRBJ2-1; D remains unclear. The CDR3 is 13 residues long. Per germline, CDR1 SNHLY and CDR2 FYNNEI. V shed 4 bases and J shed 4 bases, with 8 bases lying between them.

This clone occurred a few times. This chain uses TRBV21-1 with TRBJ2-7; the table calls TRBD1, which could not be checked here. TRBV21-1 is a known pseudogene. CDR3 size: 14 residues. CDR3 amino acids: CASSGRDSYYEQYF. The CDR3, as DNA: TGTGCCAGCAGCGGCCGAGACAGCTACTACGAGCAGTACTTC.

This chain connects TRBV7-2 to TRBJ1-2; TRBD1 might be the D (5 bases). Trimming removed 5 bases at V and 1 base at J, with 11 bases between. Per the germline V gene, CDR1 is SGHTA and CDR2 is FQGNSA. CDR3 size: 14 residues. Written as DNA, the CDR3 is TGTGCCAGCAGCGACGGGGGGGTTAACTATGGCTACACCTTC. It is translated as CASSDGGVNYGYTF.

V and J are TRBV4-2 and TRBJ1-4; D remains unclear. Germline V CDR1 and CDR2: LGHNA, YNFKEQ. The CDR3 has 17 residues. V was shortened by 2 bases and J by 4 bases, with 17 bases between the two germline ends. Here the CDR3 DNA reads TGTGCCAGCAGCCAATCTACGCTCGGGATGGGTAATGAAAAACTGTTTTTT. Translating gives CASSQSTLGMGNEKLFF.

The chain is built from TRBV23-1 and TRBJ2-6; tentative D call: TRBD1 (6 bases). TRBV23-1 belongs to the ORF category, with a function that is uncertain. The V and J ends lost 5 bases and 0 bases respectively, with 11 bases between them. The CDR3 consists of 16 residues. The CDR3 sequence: CASSFRGNSGANVLTF. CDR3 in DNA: TGCGCCAGCAGTTTCAGGGGAAACTCTGGGGCCAACGTCCTGACTTTC.

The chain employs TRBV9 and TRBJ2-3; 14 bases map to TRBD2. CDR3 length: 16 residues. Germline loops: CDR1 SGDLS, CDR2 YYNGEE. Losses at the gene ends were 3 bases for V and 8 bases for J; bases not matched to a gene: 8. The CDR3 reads CASSAPGLAGVGTQYF. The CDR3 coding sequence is TGTGCCAGCAGCGCCCCGGGACTAGCGGGGGTAGGTACGCAGTATTTT.

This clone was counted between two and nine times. CDR3 sequence reads: CASSTGTSGYEQYF. The CDR3 DNA reads TGTGCCAGCAGCACCGGGACATCCGGCTACGAGCAGTACTTC. This chain connects TRBV5-4 to TRBJ2-7; a possible D gene is TRBD1 (6 bases). The CDR3 is made up of 14 amino acids. The germline V and J ends were trimmed by 4 bases and 3 bases, with 14 bases remaining between them. In germline, CDR1 is SGHNT, CDR2 YYREEE (reference sequence).

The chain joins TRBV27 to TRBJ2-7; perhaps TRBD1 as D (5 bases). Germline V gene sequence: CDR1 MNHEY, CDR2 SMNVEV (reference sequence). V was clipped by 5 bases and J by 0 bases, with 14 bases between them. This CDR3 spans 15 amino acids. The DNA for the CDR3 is TGTGCCAGCAGTGATAGACAGCATAGCTCCTACGAGCAGTACTTC. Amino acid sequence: CASSDRQHSSYEQYF.

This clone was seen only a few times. CDR3 region: CASSSGLYNEQFF. The CDR3 coding sequence is TGTGCCAGCAGCTCGGGACTTTACAATGAGCAGTTCTTC. V is TRBV7-2 and J is TRBJ2-1, with D perhaps TRBD2 (6 bases). Trimming removed 4 bases from V and 4 bases from J, with 8 bases in between. The CDR3 runs 13 residues. Per the germline V gene, CDR1 is SGHTA and CDR2 is FQGNSA. The whole variable domain, filled in from reference TRBV7-2 and TRBJ2-1, reads GAGVSQSPSNKVTEKGKDVELRCDPISGHTALYWYRQSLGQGLEFLIYFQGNSAPDKSGLPSDRFSAERTGGSVSTLTIQRTQQEDSAVYLCASSSGLYNEQFFGPGTRLTVL.

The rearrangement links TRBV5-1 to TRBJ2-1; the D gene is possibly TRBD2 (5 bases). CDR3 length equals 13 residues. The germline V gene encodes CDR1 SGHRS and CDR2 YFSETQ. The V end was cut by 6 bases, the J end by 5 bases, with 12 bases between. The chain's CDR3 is CASNDAGHNEQFF. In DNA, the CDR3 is TGCGCCAGCAATGACGCGGGCCACAATGAGCAGTTCTTC.

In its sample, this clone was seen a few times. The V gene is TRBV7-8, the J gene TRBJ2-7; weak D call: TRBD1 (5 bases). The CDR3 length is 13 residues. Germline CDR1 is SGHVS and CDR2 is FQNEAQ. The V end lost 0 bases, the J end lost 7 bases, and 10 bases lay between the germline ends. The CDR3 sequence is CASSLAGRVEQYF. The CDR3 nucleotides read TGTGCCAGCAGCTTAGCAGGCAGGGTTGAGCAGTACTTC. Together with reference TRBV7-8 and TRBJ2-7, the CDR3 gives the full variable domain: GAGVSQSPRYKVAKRGQDVALRCDPISGHVSLFWYQQALGQGPEFLTYFQNEAQLDKSGLPSDRFFAERPEGSVSTLKIQRTQQEDSAVYLCASSLAGRVEQYFGPGTRLTVT.

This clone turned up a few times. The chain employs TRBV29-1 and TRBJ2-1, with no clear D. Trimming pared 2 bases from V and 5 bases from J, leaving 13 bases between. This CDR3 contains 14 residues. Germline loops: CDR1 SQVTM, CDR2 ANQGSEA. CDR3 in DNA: TGCAGCGTTGAATATGGCAGGTCAAACAATGAGCAGTTCTTC. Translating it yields CSVEYGRSNNEQFF.

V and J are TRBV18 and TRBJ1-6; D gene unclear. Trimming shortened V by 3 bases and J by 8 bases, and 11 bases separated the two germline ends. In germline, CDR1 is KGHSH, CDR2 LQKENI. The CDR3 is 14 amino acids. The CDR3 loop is CASSPAGRDSPLHF. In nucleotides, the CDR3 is TGTGCCAGCTCACCCGCGGGGAGGGATTCACCCCTCCACTTT.

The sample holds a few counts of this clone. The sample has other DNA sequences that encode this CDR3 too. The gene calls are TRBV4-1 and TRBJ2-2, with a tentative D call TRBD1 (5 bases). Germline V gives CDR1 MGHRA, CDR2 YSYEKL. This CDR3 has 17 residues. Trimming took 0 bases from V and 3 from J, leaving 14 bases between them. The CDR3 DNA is TGCGCCAGCAGCCAAGAATCCGAACAGGCATACACCGGGGAGCTGTTTTTT. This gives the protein CASSQESEQAYTGELFF.